One and the same sample provided the 24 T cell receptor beta chains below, sequenced in a study of T cell repertoires in cytomegalovirus infection. TCRdb recomputed calls from the reads with MiXCR, one row per CDR3 protein. The sample records about 600,000 distinct CDR3 sequences, more than 20% being singletons. The sequencing input was CD8+ T cells from PBMCs. Receptor source: a human donor in good health (CMV status not recorded). Some clones in this sample may be carry-over from other donors' samples.

At least ten counts were recorded for this clonotype. The rearrangement joins TRBV7-8 to TRBJ1-1; the D gene is possibly TRBD1 (6 bases). V was clipped by 3 bases and J by 1 base, with 15 bases between them. Germline V CDR1 and CDR2: SGHVS, FQNEAQ. The CDR3 totals 16 residues. CDR3 nucleotide sequence: TGTGCCAGCAGCTTCCTTCCCGACAGGAGGAACACTGAAGCTTTCTTT. Its protein product is CASSFLPDRRNTEAFF.

This chain links TRBV28 with TRBJ2-3; TRBD1 matches at 9 bases. Germline loops: CDR1 MDHEN, CDR2 SYDVKM. V lost 5 bases and J lost 4; bases outside the gene matches: 4. The CDR3 runs 14 residues. In nucleotides, the CDR3 is TGTGCCAGCAGTAACAGGGGGCGGGCAGATACGCAGTATTTT. This codes for CASSNRGRADTQYF.

The count of this clonotype is one. This may be a read error: a much more frequent sequence differs by one nucleotide. CDR3 in amino acids: CASSEVSDSGQYF. DNA of the CDR3: TGCGCCAGCAGCGAAGTTTCGGACAGCGGGCAGTACTTC. V usage is TRBV4-1 and J usage is TRBJ2-7; D may be TRBD1 (6 bases). Germline V lookup: CDR1 MGHRA, CDR2 YSYEKL. V lost 5 bases and J lost 9, with 17 bases in between. CDR3 length: 13 amino acids.

A remark on this clonotype: A much larger clone differs from this one at a single base, so this may be a read error. The V gene is TRBV11-2, the J gene TRBJ1-2; D remains unclear. Germline CDR1 SGHAT, CDR2 FQNNGV. The CDR3 runs 13 residues. The CDR3 sequence is CASSLRSVYDYTF. The DNA of the CDR3 is TGTGCCAGCAGCTTACGCTCGGTATATGACTACACCTTC. The full variable domain, with the rest looked up from reference TRBV11-2 and TRBJ1-2, is EAGVAQSPRYKIIEKRQSVAFWCNPISGHATLYWYQQILGQGPKLLIQFQNNGVVDDSQLPKDRFSAERLKGVDSTLKIQPAKLEDSAVYLCASSLRSVYDYTFGSGTRLTVV.

This clonotype came up a few times. V and J are TRBV7-9 and TRBJ2-7; D is unresolved. The CDR3 loop spans 16 amino acids. V dropped 4 bases and J dropped 0 bases, with 16 bases sitting between them. Per germline, CDR1 SEHNR and CDR2 FQNEAQ (reference sequence). In nucleotides, the CDR3 is TGTGCCAGCAGCTCGCTATATTTAGGCAGCTCCTACGAGCAGTACTTC. Its protein is CASSSLYLGSSYEQYF.

This clonotype has more than one count but fewer than ten. The chain carries TRBV7-8 and TRBJ2-3; 12 bases are a match to TRBD2. Unmatched junction bases numbered 9, after V lost 5 bases and J lost 6 bases. Germline CDR1 and CDR2: SGHVS and FQNEAQ. This CDR3 spans 16 amino acids. In DNA form, the CDR3 reads TGTGCCAGCAGCAAAACTAGCGGGGGGATACTGGATACGCAGTATTTT. This encodes CASSKTSGGILDTQYF.

This clonotype was seen a few times. The chain carries TRBV2 and TRBJ2-5, with D maybe TRBD2 (6 bases). The CDR3 contains 14 residues. V shed 4 bases and J shed 5 bases, with 14 bases lying between them. The germline gives CDR1 SNHLY, CDR2 FYNNEI. The CDR3: CASSAEGRRETQYF. The CDR3 DNA is TGTGCCAGCAGTGCGGAGGGGAGGAGGGAGACCCAGTACTTC.

On this clonotype: The junction departs from germline at one end; a sequencing error may be responsible. This chain joins TRBV23-1 and TRBJ2-2; 7 bases fit TRBD1. TRBV23-1 is given ORF status, its function remaining uncertain. The CDR3 length is 14 residues. CDR3 in amino acids: CTSRATGSNGELFF. CDR3 sequence (DNA): TGCACCAGCCGAGCGACAGGGTCAAACGGGGAGCTGTTTTTT.

The chain couples TRBV7-9 to TRBJ2-1; 10 positions agree with TRBD2. V was pared by 5 bases and J by 15 bases, with 7 bases of the junction left unmatched. The CDR3 spans 12 residues. CDR1 is SEHNR, CDR2 FQNEAQ, per germline (reference sequence). The CDR3 sequence is CASSERAGGGFF. Written as DNA, the CDR3 is TGTGCCAGCAGCGAAAGAGCGGGGGGGGGGTTCTTC.

About this clonotype itself: It may be a read error: a sequence one base away is much more abundant. This chain connects TRBV4-1 to TRBJ1-1; perhaps TRBD1 as D (5 bases). Germline CDR1 MGHRA, CDR2 YSYEKL. The CDR3 totals 15 residues. The CDR3 spells CASNQGVDWATEAFF. The CDR3 DNA reads TGTGCCAGCAACCAAGGGGTCGATTGGGCCACTGAAGCTTTCTTT.

This clonotype was recorded a few times. J is TRBJ2-3 and V is TRBV28, with 8 bases matching TRBD1. V dropped 3 bases and J dropped 2; count of bases not matched to a gene: 13. The CDR3 has 18 amino acids. The germline CDR1 and CDR2 sequences are MDHEN and SYDVKM. CDR3 loop: CASSLTGEVINPTDTQYF. The CDR3 DNA reads as TGTGCCAGCAGTTTGACAGGGGAGGTCATTAACCCCACAGATACGCAGTATTTT.

As to this clonotype: At one end the junction does not follow the germline gene, possibly because of a read error. The chain has TRBV7-6 and TRBJ2-1; 8 bases are shared with TRBD2. Germline V lookup: CDR1 SGHVS, CDR2 FNYEAQ. The CDR3 totals 16 residues. CDR3 bases: TGTGCCAGCAGCTTAGTGGCGGGGGGACTTTACAATAAGCAGTTCTTC. Translated, it gives CASSLVAGGLYNKQFF.

This clonotype has just a few counts. The rearrangement uses TRBV2 and TRBJ2-1, with 10 nucleotides matching TRBD2. With V trimmed by 10 bases and J by 4 bases, 10 bases remained unmatched. The CDR3 loop spans 15 amino acids. Germline V gene sequence: CDR1 SNHLY, CDR2 FYNNEI. The CDR3 sequence: CAIPLRTSGYNEQFF. In DNA form, the CDR3 reads TGTGCCATCCCCCTCAGGACTAGCGGATACAATGAGCAGTTCTTC.

The chain carries TRBV7-9 and TRBJ2-5; unclear D gene. CDR3 length: 13 amino acids. The germline CDR1 and CDR2 sequences are SEHNR and FQNEAQ (reference sequence). V lost 2 bases, J lost 5 bases, and 9 bases lay in between. For the CDR3, the DNA is TGTGCCAGCAGCTTAAGACCAACGGAGACCCAGTACTTC. It yields the protein CASSLRPTETQYF.

The V and J genes are TRBV6-6 and TRBJ1-3, with 10 nucleotides matching TRBD1. This CDR3 contains 16 residues. Germline CDR1 MNHNY, CDR2 SVGAGI (reference sequence). The junction had 10 bases not matched to a gene; V was cut back by 6 bases and J by 5 bases. The CDR3 nucleotides are TGTGCCAGCAGCGAGGGGACAGGGGCCACGCGAAACACCATATATTTT. This encodes CASSEGTGATRNTIYF.

The chain has TRBV7-8 and TRBJ2-1, with a weak D call TRBD1 (6 bases). Germline V gene data show CDR1 as SGHVS and CDR2 as FQNEAQ. CDR3 length: 15 residues. V lost 2 bases, J lost 3 bases, and 11 bases lay in between. The DNA for the CDR3 is TGTGCCAGCAGCTTAACTGGGGGCCACTACAATGAGCAGTTCTTC. Translated, it gives CASSLTGGHYNEQFF.

This clonotype was detected ten times or more. The CDR3 is CASSLGGLPGDEQFF. For the CDR3, the DNA is TGTGCCAGCAGCTTAGGTGGCCTCCCCGGGGATGAGCAGTTCTTC. The chain recombines TRBV7-8 with TRBJ2-1; D is perhaps TRBD2 (5 bases). V lost 1 base and J 8 bases, leaving 15 bases between the germline ends. CDR3 size: 15 residues. The germline V gene has CDR1 SGHVS and CDR2 FQNEAQ.

This clonotype was picked up a small number of times. The chain recombines TRBV7-6 with TRBJ2-5; tentative D call: TRBD2 (5 bases). CDR3 length: 12 amino acids. The germline V gene has CDR1 SGHVS and CDR2 FNYEAQ. V was pared by 8 bases and J by 3 bases, with 10 bases between. Written as DNA, the CDR3 is TGTGCCAGCCCGGAACTAGAAGAGACCCAGTACTTC. Translated, it gives CASPELEETQYF. Using reference TRBV7-6 and TRBJ2-5 for the parts outside the CDR3, the full variable domain is GAGVSQSPRYKVTKRGQDVALRCDPISGHVSLYWYRQALGQGPEFLTYFNYEAQQDKSGLPNDRFSAERPEGSISTLTIQRTEQRDSAMYRCASPELEETQYFGPGTRLLVL.

This clonotype was counted at least ten times. This rearrangement joins TRBV10-3 to TRBJ2-7; D might be TRBD1 (7 bases). Germline CDR1 and CDR2: ENHRY and SYGVKD. The V and J ends lost 4 bases and 4 bases respectively, with 20 bases between them. The CDR3 has 16 residues. Written as DNA, the CDR3 is TGTGCCATCAGTGTGGGGAGACAGGGCGGGGCGTACGAGCAGTACTTC. Amino acid sequence: CAISVGRQGGAYEQYF.

This sequence joins TRBV28 and TRBJ2-5, with D possibly TRBD2 on 6 matching bases. Germline V gene lookup returns CDR1 MDHEN and CDR2 SYDVKM. V was shortened by 4 bases and J by 3 bases, with 9 bases between the two germline ends. The CDR3 runs 13 residues. For the CDR3, the DNA is TGTGCCAGCAGTTATGGAGGGAAAGAGACCCAGTACTTC. Protein sequence: CASSYGGKETQYF.

This clonotype was counted many times. V and J are TRBV7-2 and TRBJ2-7, with D uncertain. CDR1 SGHTA and CDR2 FQGNSA come from the germline V gene. The CDR3 has 13 residues. The V and J ends lost 1 base and 6 bases respectively, with 10 bases between them. The CDR3 spells CASSLDPDGEQYV. CDR3 DNA: TGTGCCAGCAGCTTAGATCCGGATGGCGAGCAGTACGTC.

This clonotype has a single count. The V and J genes are TRBV19 and TRBJ1-5, with 9 bases matching TRBD1. The CDR3 consists of 19 residues. V lost 7 bases, J lost 4 bases, and 20 bases stayed unmatched. Germline V gene data show CDR1 as LNHDA and CDR2 as SQIVND (reference sequence). The CDR3 bases are TGTGCCAGTAAATCCGCGATACAAACGGGACAGGGCTGGAATCAGCCCCAGCATTTT. Amino acid sequence: CASKSAIQTGQGWNQPQHF.

This clonotype was observed at least ten times. This rearrangement joins TRBV2 to TRBJ2-2; D unclear. Germline CDR1 and CDR2: SNHLY and FYNNEI. The CDR3 covers 12 residues. V shed 6 bases and J shed 1 base, with 3 bases lying between them. CDR3 sequence: CASSGNTGELFF. As DNA, the CDR3 is TGTGCCAGCAGCGGGAACACCGGGGAGCTGTTTTTT.

This clonotype was counted ten times or more. The gene calls are TRBV11-1 and TRBJ2-3, with TRBD1 as a possible D gene (6 bases). Germline CDR1 SGHAT, CDR2 FQDESV (reference sequence). V was trimmed by 1 base and J by 2 bases, leaving 16 bases between them. CDR3 length: 17 residues. The CDR3 nucleotides read TGTGCCAGCAGCTTAGGGGGGCCATTTCTTTACACAGATACGCAGTATTTT. It encodes CASSLGGPFLYTDTQYF.